What follows describes a single TCR beta chain. The sample is drawn from a study of blood T cell repertoires in COVID-19. About the study: Samples representing acute and convalescent COVID-19 were sourced from the United States, Italy and Spain. In each case, the material was cDNA or gDNA derived from T cells, B-cell-depleted T cells, or PBMCs.

CDR3 length: 12 residues. Deletions cut 2 bases from V and 4 bases from J, with 6 bases between. Germline assignment: CDR1 GTSNPN and CDR2 SVGIG (reference sequence). Produced via immunoSEQ multiplex PCR; TCRdb's table is partial and in-frame only. The sample carries about 160,000 clones, approximately 84% recorded once. The receptor comes from a woman over 75 with acute or convalescent COVID-19. Sequencing was done on a sample of peripheral blood. This chain uses TRBV30 with TRBJ2-1, with a possible D match to TRBD1 (6 bases). The CDR3 DNA follows: TGTGCCTGGAGTACAGGGTACAATGAGCAGTTCTTC. This encodes CAWSTGYNEQFF.